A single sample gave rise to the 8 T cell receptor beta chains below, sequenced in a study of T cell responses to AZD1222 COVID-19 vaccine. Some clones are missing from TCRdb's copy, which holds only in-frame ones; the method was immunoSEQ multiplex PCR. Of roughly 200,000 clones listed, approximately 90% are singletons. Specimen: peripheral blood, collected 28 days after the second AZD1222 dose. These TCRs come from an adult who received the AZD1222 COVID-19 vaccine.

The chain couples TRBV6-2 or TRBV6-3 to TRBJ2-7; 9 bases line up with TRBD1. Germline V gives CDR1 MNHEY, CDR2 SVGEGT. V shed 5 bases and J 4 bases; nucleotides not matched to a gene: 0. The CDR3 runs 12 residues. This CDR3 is CASSDRGYEQYF. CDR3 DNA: TGTGCCAGCAGTGACAGGGGGTACGAGCAGTACTTC.

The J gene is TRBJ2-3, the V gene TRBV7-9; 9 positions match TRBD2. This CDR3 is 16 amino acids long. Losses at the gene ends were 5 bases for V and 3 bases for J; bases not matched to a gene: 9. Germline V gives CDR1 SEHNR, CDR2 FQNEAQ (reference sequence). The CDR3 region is CASSPDAGGPTDTQYF. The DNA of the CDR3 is TGTGCCAGCAGCCCGGACGCGGGGGGGCCGACAGATACGCAGTATTTT.

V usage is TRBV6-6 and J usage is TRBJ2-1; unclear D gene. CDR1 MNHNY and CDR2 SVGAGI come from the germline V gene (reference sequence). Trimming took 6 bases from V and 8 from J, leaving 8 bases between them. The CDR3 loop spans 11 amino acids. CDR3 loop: CASRTAYEQFF. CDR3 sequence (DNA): TGTGCCAGCAGGACTGCCTATGAGCAGTTCTTC.

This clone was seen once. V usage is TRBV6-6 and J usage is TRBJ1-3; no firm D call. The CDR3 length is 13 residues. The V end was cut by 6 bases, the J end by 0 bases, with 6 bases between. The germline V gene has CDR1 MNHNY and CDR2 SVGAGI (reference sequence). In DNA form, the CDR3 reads TGTGCCAGCAGCCTGAGCTCTGGAAACACCATATATTTT. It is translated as CASSLSSGNTIYF.

The CDR3: CASSQDLVYEQYF. The CDR3 DNA is TGCGCCAGCAGCCAAGACCTGGTCTACGAGCAGTACTTC. The chain carries TRBV4-1 and TRBJ2-7; D not certain. The CDR3 runs 13 residues. V was shortened by 0 bases and J by 3 bases, with 6 bases between the two germline ends. Germline V gene data show CDR1 as MGHRA and CDR2 as YSYEKL.

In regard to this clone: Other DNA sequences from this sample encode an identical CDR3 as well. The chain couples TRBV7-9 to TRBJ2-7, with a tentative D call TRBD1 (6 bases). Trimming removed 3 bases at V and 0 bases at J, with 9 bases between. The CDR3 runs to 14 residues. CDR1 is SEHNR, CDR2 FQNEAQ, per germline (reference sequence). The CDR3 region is CASSFGQPSYEQYF. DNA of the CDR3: TGTGCCAGCAGCTTCGGACAGCCCTCCTACGAGCAGTACTTC.

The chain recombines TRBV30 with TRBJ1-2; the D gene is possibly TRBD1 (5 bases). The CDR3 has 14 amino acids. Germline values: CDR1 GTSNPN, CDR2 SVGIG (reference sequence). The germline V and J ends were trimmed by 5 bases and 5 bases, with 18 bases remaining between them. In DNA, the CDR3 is TGTGCCTGGGGAGCAGGGATCGCCTATTATGGCTACACCTTC. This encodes CAWGAGIAYYGYTF.

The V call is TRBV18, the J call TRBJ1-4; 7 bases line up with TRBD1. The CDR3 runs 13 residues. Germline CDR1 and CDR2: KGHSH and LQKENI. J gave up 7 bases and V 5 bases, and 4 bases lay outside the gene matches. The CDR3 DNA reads TGTGCCAGCTCATCTACAGGGGCTGAAAAACTGTTTTTT. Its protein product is CASSSTGAEKLFF.